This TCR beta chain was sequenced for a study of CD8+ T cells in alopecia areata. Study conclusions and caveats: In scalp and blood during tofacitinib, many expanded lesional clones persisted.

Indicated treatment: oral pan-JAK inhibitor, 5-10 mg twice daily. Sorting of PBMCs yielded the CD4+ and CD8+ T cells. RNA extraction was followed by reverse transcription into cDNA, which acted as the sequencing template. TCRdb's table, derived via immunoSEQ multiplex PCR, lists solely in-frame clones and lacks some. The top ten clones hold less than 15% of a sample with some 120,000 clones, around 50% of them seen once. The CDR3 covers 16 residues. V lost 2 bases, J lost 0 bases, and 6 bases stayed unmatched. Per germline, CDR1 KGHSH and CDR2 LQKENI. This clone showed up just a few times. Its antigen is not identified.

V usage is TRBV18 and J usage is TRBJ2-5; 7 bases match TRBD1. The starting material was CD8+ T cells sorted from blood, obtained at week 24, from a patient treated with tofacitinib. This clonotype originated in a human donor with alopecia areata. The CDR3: CASSPRTGRYQETQYF. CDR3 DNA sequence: TGTGCCAGCTCACCAAGGACAGGAAGGTACCAAGAGACCCAGTACTTC.